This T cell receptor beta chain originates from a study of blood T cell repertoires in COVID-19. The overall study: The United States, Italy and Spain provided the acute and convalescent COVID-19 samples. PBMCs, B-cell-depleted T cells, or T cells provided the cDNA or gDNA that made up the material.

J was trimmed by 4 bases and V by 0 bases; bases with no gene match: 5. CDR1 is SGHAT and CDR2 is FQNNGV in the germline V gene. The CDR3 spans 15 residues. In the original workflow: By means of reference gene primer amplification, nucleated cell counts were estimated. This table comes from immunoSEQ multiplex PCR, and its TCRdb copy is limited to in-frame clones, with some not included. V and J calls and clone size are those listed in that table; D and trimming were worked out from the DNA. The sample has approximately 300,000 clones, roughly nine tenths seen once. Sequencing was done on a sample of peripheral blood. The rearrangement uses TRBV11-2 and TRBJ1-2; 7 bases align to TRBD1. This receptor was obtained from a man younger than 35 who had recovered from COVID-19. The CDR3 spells CASSLDRQGGYGYTF. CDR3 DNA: TGTGCCAGCAGCTTAGACCGACAGGGTGGCTATGGCTACACCTTC.